These 29 T cell receptor beta chains were sequenced from one sample in a study of OX40 agonist ivuxolimab in advanced cancers. Profiling relied on immunoSEQ multiplex PCR, and the TCRdb table lists in-frame clones only, not all of them. The sample has 50,000 or so clones, 70% to 90% seen once; the top ten hold about 4.5%. Sequences were derived from CD4+ or CD8+ T cells sorted from blood, sampled in a trial of the OX40 agonist ivuxolimab. Receptors originate from an adult with an advanced solid tumor such as melanoma, head and neck, liver or kidney cancer.

V is TRBV6-1 and J is TRBJ2-7; 7 bases are shared with TRBD1. The CDR3 spans 13 residues. The V gene's germline CDR1 is MNHNS and CDR2 SASEGT. With V trimmed by 6 bases and J by 4 bases, 6 bases remained unmatched. This CDR3 reads CASRVGQEYEQYF. CDR3 DNA: TGTGCCAGCAGAGTAGGACAGGAATACGAGCAGTACTTC.

This chain links TRBV10-3 with TRBJ1-1; D is ambiguous. The CDR3 has 16 amino acids. Germline V gene data show CDR1 as ENHRY and CDR2 as SYGVKD. The V and J ends lost 3 bases and 0 bases respectively, with 14 bases between them. Here the CDR3 DNA reads TGTGCCATCAGTGAATCGGCAGTAATAATGAACACTGAAGCTTTCTTT. This translates into CAISESAVIMNTEAFF.

This rearrangement joins TRBV11-1 to TRBJ2-5; 9 nucleotides agree with TRBD2. Germline CDR1 is SGHAT and CDR2 is FQDESV (reference sequence). V was clipped by 3 bases and J by 2 bases; unmatched bases: 4. The CDR3 runs 15 residues. The CDR3 loop is CASSFQREAQETQYF. CDR3 nucleotide sequence: TGTGCCAGCAGCTTCCAGCGGGAGGCTCAAGAGACCCAGTACTTC.

The CDR3 coding sequence is TGTGCCAGCAGCAGGGGCTCCGGGACAGGGCTTGAAGCTTTCTTT. Its protein product is CASSRGSGTGLEAFF. This sequence joins TRBV11-2 and TRBJ1-1; 9 bases are shared with TRBD1. Germline CDR1 reads SGHAT; CDR2 reads FQNNGV. The CDR3 is made up of 15 amino acids. The J segment lost 7 bases and the V segment lost 5 bases, leaving 11 bases of the junction unmatched. The full variable domain, its missing parts supplied by reference TRBV11-2 and TRBJ1-1, is EAGVAQSPRYKIIEKRQSVAFWCNPISGHATLYWYQQILGQGPKLLIQFQNNGVVDDSQLPKDRFSAERLKGVDSTLKIQPAKLEDSAVYLCASSRGSGTGLEAFFGQGTRLTVV.

The rearrangement uses TRBV5-4 and TRBJ2-7; 15 nucleotides agree with TRBD2. This CDR3 is 16 amino acids long. The germline V gene encodes CDR1 SGHNT and CDR2 YYREEE (reference sequence). Losses at the gene ends were 0 bases for V and 5 bases for J; bases not matched to a gene: 3. The DNA for the CDR3 is TGTGCCAGCAGCTTGGGGACTAGCGGGAGGGCCAACGAGCAGTACTTC. This gives the protein CASSLGTSGRANEQYF.

The rearrangement joins TRBV11-3 to TRBJ2-3; D is ambiguous. The CDR3 sequence is 14 residues long. The germline V and J ends were trimmed by 2 bases and 4 bases, with 10 bases remaining between them. CDR1 is SGHNT and CDR2 is YENEEA in the germline V gene. The CDR3 loop reads CASSLSGLPDTQYF. CDR3 nucleotides: TGTGCCAGCAGCTTATCGGGTCTCCCAGATACGCAGTATTTT.

This chain uses TRBV4-2 with TRBJ2-2; D is unresolved. The CDR3 is 16 amino acids. Trimming left V 0 bases short and J 1 base short, with 9 bases between. CDR1 is LGHNA, CDR2 YNFKEQ, per germline. CDR3 DNA: TGTGCCAGCAGCCAAGAGGCGGACCGGAACACCGGGGAGCTGTTTTTT. Translated, it gives CASSQEADRNTGELFF.

In this sample, this clone turned up once. The V call is TRBV2, the J call TRBJ1-3; 7 positions agree with TRBD1. Germline CDR1 SNHLY, CDR2 FYNNEI. V gave up 4 bases and J gave up 3 bases; unmatched junction bases: 3. The CDR3 is made up of 14 amino acids. CDR3 sequence reads: CASSGGTVGNTIYF. The DNA for the CDR3 is TGTGCCAGCAGTGGCGGGACAGTTGGAAACACCATATATTTT.

The gene calls are TRBV7-8 and TRBJ1-5; D perhaps matches TRBD1 (6 bases). Germline CDR1 is SGHVS and CDR2 is FQNEAQ. Trimming pared 1 base from V and 2 bases from J, leaving 18 bases between. This CDR3 spans 18 amino acids. The DNA for the CDR3 is TGTGCCAGCAGCTTAGGCCTATCAGGGGTGGTTGGCAATCAGCCCCAGCATTTT. Translated: CASSLGLSGVVGNQPQHF.

The chain recombines TRBV7-9 with TRBJ2-1, with 9 bases matching TRBD2. The CDR3 is 14 amino acids. V gave up 5 bases and J gave up 5 bases; unmatched junction bases: 4. Germline V gene data show CDR1 as SEHNR and CDR2 as FQNEAQ (reference sequence). This chain's CDR3 is CASSEGLANNEQFF. CDR3 bases: TGTGCCAGCAGCGAGGGACTAGCAAACAATGAGCAGTTCTTC.

The J gene is TRBJ1-6, the V gene TRBV5-1; D is unresolved. The germline CDR1 and CDR2 sequences are SGHRS and YFSETQ. The CDR3 length is 13 residues. Trimming cost V 0 bases and J 6 bases, with 4 bases left between them. The CDR3 nucleotides are TGCGCCAGCAGCTTGGGACCTAATTCACCCCTCCACTTT. Protein sequence: CASSLGPNSPLHF.

V is TRBV6-1 and J is TRBJ2-7, with D tentatively TRBD1 (5 bases). The CDR3 sequence is 18 residues long. The germline gives CDR1 MNHNS, CDR2 SASEGT. Trimming shortened V by 0 bases and J by 4 bases, and 22 bases separated the two germline ends. DNA for the CDR3: TGTGCCAGCAGTGAAGCCCCCCTGGTAACGGACACCCTATACGAGCAGTACTTC. Encoded protein: CASSEAPLVTDTLYEQYF.

The rearrangement joins TRBV2 to TRBJ2-5, with D possibly called TRBD1 or TRBD2 (5 bases each). V was pared by 4 bases and J by 4 bases, with 16 bases between. There are 15 residues in the CDR3. Per germline, CDR1 SNHLY and CDR2 FYNNEI. Here the CDR3 reads CASSGSGAGAETQYF. The CDR3 DNA reads as TGTGCCAGCAGTGGATCTGGGGCGGGCGCAGAGACCCAGTACTTC.

The chain employs TRBV28 and TRBJ2-1, with TRBD1 as a possible D gene (6 bases). Germline CDR1 and CDR2: MDHEN and SYDVKM. This CDR3 comprises 13 residues. Deletions cut 3 bases from V and 6 bases from J, with 9 bases between. The CDR3 DNA reads TGTGCCAGCAGTTTTGGGGGCGGCAATGAGCAGTTCTTC. Translated, it gives CASSFGGGNEQFF.

The J gene is TRBJ2-7, the V gene TRBV5-6; D remains unclear. V was pared by 0 bases and J by 4 bases, with 11 bases between. The CDR3 consists of 14 residues. Germline V gives CDR1 SGHDT, CDR2 YYEEEE. The CDR3 DNA reads as TGTGCCAGCAGCTTGGGGATTCGAGGTTACGAGCAGTACTTC. Translated: CASSLGIRGYEQYF.

This sequence joins TRBV30 and TRBJ2-1; 9 nucleotides match TRBD1. V trimming: 4 bases; J trimming: 4 bases; junction bases outside the gene matches: 5. The germline CDR1 and CDR2 sequences are GTSNPN and SVGIG (reference sequence). The CDR3 loop spans 14 amino acids. The CDR3 here is CAWTGDRGYNEQFF. Here the CDR3 DNA reads TGTGCCTGGACCGGCGACAGGGGGTACAATGAGCAGTTCTTC.

The rearrangement uses TRBV5-4 and TRBJ2-5; D perhaps matches TRBD2 (6 bases). The V end was cut by 3 bases, the J end by 4 bases, with 16 bases between. Germline assignment: CDR1 SGHNT and CDR2 YYREEE (reference sequence). The CDR3 sequence is 15 residues long. DNA of the CDR3: TGTGCCAGCAGCTACCGGGAGCCGTACCCAGAGACCCAGTACTTC. It translates to CASSYREPYPETQYF.

Only one count was recorded for this clone. The chain couples TRBV30 to TRBJ2-4; D ambiguous. The V gene lost 2 bases and the J gene lost 8 bases, with 7 bases spanning the gap. Germline V gene sequence: CDR1 GTSNPN, CDR2 SVGIG (reference sequence). The CDR3 has 11 residues. CDR3: CAWSSQYIQYF. In DNA, the CDR3 is TGTGCCTGGAGTAGTCAGTACATTCAGTACTTC.

CDR3 amino acids: CASSLPKDRGLTDTQYF. The DNA for the CDR3 is TGTGCCAGCAGCTTGCCCAAGGACAGGGGCCTCACAGATACGCAGTATTTT. J is TRBJ2-3 and V is TRBV5-8, with 9 bases identical to TRBD1. V lost 1 base and J lost 2; bases outside the gene matches: 8. This CDR3 is built from 17 residues. The germline gives CDR1 SGHTS, CDR2 YDEGEE.

This chain uses TRBV4-1 with TRBJ2-1; D is uncertain. V dropped 1 base and J dropped 8 bases, with 3 bases sitting between them. The CDR3 length is 11 residues. Germline V gene data show CDR1 as MGHRA and CDR2 as YSYEKL. CDR3 sequence: CASSQADEQFF. The CDR3 DNA follows: TGCGCCAGCAGCCAAGCAGATGAGCAGTTCTTC.

The genes are TRBV5-1 and TRBJ2-7, with 9 bases aligning to TRBD2. The ends lost 3 bases at V and 3 bases at J; junction bases unmatched: 7. This CDR3 region has 15 residues. Per germline, CDR1 SGHRS and CDR2 YFSETQ. The DNA of the CDR3 is TGCGCCAGCAGCTCAACTAGCGGGTTGGGCTACGAGCAGTACTTC. Protein sequence: CASSSTSGLGYEQYF.

The V call is TRBV9, the J call TRBJ2-1; the match to TRBD2 covers 9 bases. Germline CDR1 reads SGDLS; CDR2 reads YYNGEE. V lost 0 bases and J lost 0; bases outside the gene matches: 4. The length of the CDR3 is 17 residues. CDR3 amino acids: CASSVAGSGSSYNEQFF. The CDR3 nucleotides read TGTGCCAGCAGCGTAGCCGGTAGCGGGAGCTCCTACAATGAGCAGTTCTTC.

The J gene is TRBJ2-7, the V gene TRBV11-2; 10 positions match TRBD2. The germline V gene has CDR1 SGHAT and CDR2 FQNNGV. V shed 6 bases and J 0 bases; nucleotides not matched to a gene: 11. This CDR3 has 17 residues. The CDR3 DNA reads TGTGCCAGCAGTCGGACTAGCGGAGGCCTCAACTCCTACGAGCAGTACTTC. Protein: CASSRTSGGLNSYEQYF.

The chain has TRBV7-9 and TRBJ2-1; TRBD2 matches at 7 bases. The CDR3 consists of 13 residues. V lost 5 bases, J lost 13 bases, and 11 bases stayed unmatched. Germline CDR1 and CDR2: SEHNR and FQNEAQ (reference sequence). The CDR3 sequence: CASSPTLTGGQFF. In DNA, the CDR3 is TGTGCCAGCAGCCCCACCCTTACGGGAGGACAGTTCTTC.

V gene TRBV2 combines with J gene TRBJ2-7; a weak D match, TRBD1 (6 bases). From germline, CDR1 is SNHLY and CDR2 FYNNEI. V shed 7 bases and J shed 5 bases, with 15 bases lying between them. The CDR3 spans 13 residues. The CDR3 loop reads CASMVVRGHEQYF. CDR3 sequence (DNA): TGTGCCAGCATGGTCGTCAGGGGCCACGAGCAGTACTTC.

The chain carries TRBV30 and TRBJ2-1, with 8 bases lining up with TRBD2. V was pared by 0 bases and J by 8 bases, with 9 bases of the junction left unmatched. This CDR3 comprises 15 residues. CDR1 is GTSNPN, CDR2 SVGIG, per germline (reference sequence). The CDR3 region is CAWSVLAGGGDEQFF. For the CDR3, the DNA is TGTGCCTGGAGTGTACTCGCGGGAGGAGGTGATGAGCAGTTCTTC.

The CDR3 loop is CASSFMVGVYGYTF. In nucleotides, the CDR3 is TGTGCCAGCAGCTTCATGGTAGGGGTATATGGCTACACCTTC. The chain has TRBV5-8 and TRBJ1-2, with D perhaps matching TRBD1 (5 bases). V lost 2 bases, J lost 5 bases, and 13 bases lay in between. CDR3 length equals 14 residues. Germline CDR1 is SGHTS and CDR2 is YDEGEE.

The V and J genes are TRBV19 and TRBJ2-1; D is undetermined. Germline V gene sequence: CDR1 LNHDA, CDR2 SQIVND (reference sequence). V gave up 0 bases and J gave up 6 bases, with 3 bases separating them. CDR3 length: 12 residues. The CDR3 DNA sequence: TGTGCCAGTAGTATAGACAGCAATGAGCAGTTCTTC. This encodes CASSIDSNEQFF.

The V gene is TRBV11-3, the J gene TRBJ1-4; D is undetermined. V was shortened by 6 bases and J by 5 bases, with 13 bases between the two germline ends. The CDR3 length is 14 residues. Germline V gene data show CDR1 as SGHNT and CDR2 as YENEEA. In nucleotides, the CDR3 is TGTGCCAGCAGACCGCCGGGCCCCAATGAAAAACTGTTTTTT. Translation gives CASRPPGPNEKLFF.